This record concerns one TCR beta chain sequence. CDR1 is SGHNT, CDR2 YYREEE, per germline (reference sequence). The CDR3 length is 14 residues. Trimming left V 1 base short and J 0 bases short, with 7 bases between. This record comes from a study of blood T cell repertoires in COVID-19. Measured with immunoSEQ multiplex PCR; TCRdb has only the in-frame clones, and not every one. The table records about 64,000 clones, roughly 77% of them present only once. Sequenced material: peripheral blood. This sequence was found in an elderly man with acute or convalescent COVID-19. This rearrangement joins TRBV5-4 to TRBJ1-2; D uncertain. CDR3 residues: CASSLFQSNYGYTF. DNA of the CDR3: TGTGCCAGCAGCTTGTTCCAGTCTAACTATGGCTACACCTTC.